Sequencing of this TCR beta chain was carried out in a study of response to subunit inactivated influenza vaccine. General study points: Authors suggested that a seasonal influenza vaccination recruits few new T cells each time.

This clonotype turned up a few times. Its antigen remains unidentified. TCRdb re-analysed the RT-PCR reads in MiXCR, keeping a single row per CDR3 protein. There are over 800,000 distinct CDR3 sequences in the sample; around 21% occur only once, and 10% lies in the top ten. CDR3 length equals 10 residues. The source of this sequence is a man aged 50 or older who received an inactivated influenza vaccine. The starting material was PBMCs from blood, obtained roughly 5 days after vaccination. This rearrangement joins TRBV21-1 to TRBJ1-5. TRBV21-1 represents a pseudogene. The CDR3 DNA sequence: TGTGCCAGCAGCCCCCAGCCCCAGCATTTT. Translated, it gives CASSPQPQHF.